Here is one TCR beta chain with its context. What it recognizes is unknown. Germline and genes: mouse. With the read ending 1 residue before the CDR3 end, the germline J gene is used to fill in that end. Additional DNA sequences in this sample encode the identical CDR3. These data belong to a study of tissue T cells after allogeneic stem cell transplantation. Study observations and caveats: This small cohort was clinically heterogeneous, and sampling depth was a limitation. Shared clones across patients were few; motif clustering revealed tissue-specific shared signatures. Alloreactivity or antigen specificity of tissue TCRs was not determined; some clones might be host cells.

The V and J ends lost 5 bases and 2 bases, in that order; junction bases with no gene match: 1. The germline V gene has CDR1 GFQATS and CDR2 STVNSAI. There are 14 residues in the CDR3. TCRbeta CDR3 was sequenced at survey depth with template counts. Clones were sequenced by immunoSEQ multiplex PCR, and TCRdb holds only the in-frame ones, with some missing. The sample includes about 20,000 clones, roughly 72% of them seen just once. Sequencing was carried out using spleen. The gene calls are TRBV20 and TRBJ2-2, with 11 bases fitting TRBD1. The TCR was taken from a female BALB/c mouse in good health. Mouse strain MHC haplotype: H2-d. CDR3 DNA (partial): TGTGGTGCTGGGACAGGGGGGAACACCGGGCAGCTCTAC. Translating it yields CGAGTGGNTGQLY. The whole CDR3 protein is CGAGTGGNTGQLYF. Full variable domain (rest looked up from reference TRBV20 and TRBJ2-2): GALVYQYPRRTICKSGTSMRMECQAVGFQATSVAWYRQSPQKTFELIALSTVNSAIKYEQNFTQEKFPISHPNLSFSSMTVLNAYLEDRGLYLCGAGTGGNTGQLYFGEGSKLTVL.